This TCR beta chain was retrieved from a study of T-cell reconstitution after alpha-beta-depleted transplantation in children. Germline CDR1 DFQATT, CDR2 SNEGSKA (reference sequence). This CDR3 contains 12 residues. V was cut by 2 bases and J by 7 bases, with 12 bases left in between. Using unique molecular identifiers, the investigators prepared the TCRbeta library. One entry per CDR3 protein, called by TCRdb with MiXCR from the PCR reads. The data contain approximately 590,000 distinct CDR3 sequences, roughly a tenth of them singletons. This clonotype was picked up many times. The rearrangement joins TRBV20-1 to TRBJ2-7, with D perhaps TRBD1 (5 bases). This sequence originates from a human donor who donated a stem cell graft to a child with acute myeloid leukemia. Sample: PBMCs from the stem cell graft donor, taken from the stem cell graft. The CDR3 region has the DNA TGCAGTGCTAGATTACAGGTGCCGGAGCAGTACTTC. It is translated as CSARLQVPEQYF.